Ten or more counts support the clone carrying this T cell receptor beta chain. This record comes from a study of regulatory T cells in long-lasting Graves disease. Time point given: newly diagnosed GD, antithyroid drugs for less than 3 months. The authors made the TCR library using RNA they extracted from PBMCs. Building of the TCR beta libraries involved iRepertoire HTBI primers and Arm-PCR of CDR3 regions. MiXCR, applied by TCRdb to the multiplex PCR reads, yields one record per CDR3 protein. The sample yields fewer than 650,000 distinct CDR3 sequences, 15% to 20% seen once. The CDR3 sequence is 14 residues long. The germline V and J ends were trimmed by 2 bases and 4 bases, with 11 bases remaining between them. Germline-derived CDR1 and CDR2 are SGHTA and FQGNSA. These data are also associated with another study on T cells in Graves' hyperthyroidism and ophthalmopathy.

The sequencing here drew on peripheral blood mononuclear cells (PBMCs), taken at new diagnosis, from a patient treated with antithyroid drugs. The TCR was taken from a woman in her thirties with Graves disease. V is TRBV7-2 and J is TRBJ1-1, with D possibly matching TRBD1 (5 bases). CDR3 amino acids: CASSLSAGGTEAFF. In DNA form, the CDR3 reads TGTGCCAGCAGCTTATCAGCCGGGGGCACTGAAGCTTTCTTT.